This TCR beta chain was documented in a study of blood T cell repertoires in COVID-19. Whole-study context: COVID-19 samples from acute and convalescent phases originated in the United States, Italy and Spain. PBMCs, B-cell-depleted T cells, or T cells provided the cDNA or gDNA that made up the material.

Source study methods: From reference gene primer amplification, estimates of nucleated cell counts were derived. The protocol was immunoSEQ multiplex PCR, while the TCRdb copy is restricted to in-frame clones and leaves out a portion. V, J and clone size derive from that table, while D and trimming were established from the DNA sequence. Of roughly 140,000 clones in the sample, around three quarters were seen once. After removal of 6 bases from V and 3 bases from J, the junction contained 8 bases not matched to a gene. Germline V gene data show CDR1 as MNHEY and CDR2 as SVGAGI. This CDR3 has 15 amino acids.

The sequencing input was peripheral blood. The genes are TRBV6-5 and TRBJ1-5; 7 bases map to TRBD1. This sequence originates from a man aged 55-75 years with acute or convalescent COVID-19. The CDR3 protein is CASSPDRRPNQPQHF. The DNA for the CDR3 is TGTGCCAGCAGCCCGGACAGGCGCCCCAATCAGCCCCAGCATTTT.